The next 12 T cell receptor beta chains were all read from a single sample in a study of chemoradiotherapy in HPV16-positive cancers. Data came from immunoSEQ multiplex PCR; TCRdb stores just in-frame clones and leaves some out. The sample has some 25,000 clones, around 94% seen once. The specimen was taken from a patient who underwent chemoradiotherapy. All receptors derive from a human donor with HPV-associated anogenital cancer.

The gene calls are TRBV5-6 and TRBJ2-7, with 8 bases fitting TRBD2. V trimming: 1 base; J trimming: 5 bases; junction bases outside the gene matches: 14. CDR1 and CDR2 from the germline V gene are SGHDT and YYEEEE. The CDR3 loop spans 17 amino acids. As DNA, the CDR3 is TGTGCCAGCAGCTTGAGGAGGCAGGCGGGACTAGATAACGAGCAGTACTTC. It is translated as CASSLRRQAGLDNEQYF.

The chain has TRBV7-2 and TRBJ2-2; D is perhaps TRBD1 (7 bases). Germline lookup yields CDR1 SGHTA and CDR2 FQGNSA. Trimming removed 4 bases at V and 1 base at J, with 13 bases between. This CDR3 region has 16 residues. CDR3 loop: CASSYRGLLNTGELFF. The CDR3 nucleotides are TGTGCCAGCAGCTACAGGGGACTGCTGAACACCGGGGAGCTGTTTTTT.

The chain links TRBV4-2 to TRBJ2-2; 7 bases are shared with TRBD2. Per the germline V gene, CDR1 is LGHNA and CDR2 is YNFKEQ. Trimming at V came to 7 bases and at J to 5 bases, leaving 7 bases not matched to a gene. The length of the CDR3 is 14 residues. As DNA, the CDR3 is TGTGCCAGCACCCCGGGAGGAAGTACCGGGGAGCTGTTTTTT. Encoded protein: CASTPGGSTGELFF.

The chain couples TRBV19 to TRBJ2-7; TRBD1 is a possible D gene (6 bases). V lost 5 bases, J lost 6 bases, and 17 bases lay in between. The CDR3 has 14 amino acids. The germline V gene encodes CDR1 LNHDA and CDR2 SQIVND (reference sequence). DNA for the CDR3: TGTGCCAGTAGTGGGGGACACGCTCGGTTCGAGCAGTACTTC. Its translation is CASSGGHARFEQYF.

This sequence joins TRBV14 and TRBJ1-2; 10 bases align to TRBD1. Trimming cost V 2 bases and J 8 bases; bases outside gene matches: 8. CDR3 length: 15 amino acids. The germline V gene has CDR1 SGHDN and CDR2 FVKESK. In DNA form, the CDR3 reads TGTGCCAGCAGCCAATCGCGACAGGGGGCTTCGGGCTACACCTTC. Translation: CASSQSRQGASGYTF.

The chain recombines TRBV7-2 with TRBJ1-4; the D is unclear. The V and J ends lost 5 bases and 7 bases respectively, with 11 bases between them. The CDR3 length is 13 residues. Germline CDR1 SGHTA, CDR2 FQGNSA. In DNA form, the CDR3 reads TGTGCCAGCAGCCCGGTGGCCGGTGAAAAACTGTTTTTT. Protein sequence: CASSPVAGEKLFF.

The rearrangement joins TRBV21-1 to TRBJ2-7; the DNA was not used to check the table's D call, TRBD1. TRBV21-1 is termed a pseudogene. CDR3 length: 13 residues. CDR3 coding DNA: TGTGCCAGCAGCAACACAGGGGACTACGAGCAGTACTTC. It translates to CASSNTGDYEQYF.

CDR3 nucleotides: TGTGCCAGCAGTTTTACCGGGACAGGGAAAAGCTACGAGCAGTACTTC. Its protein is CASSFTGTGKSYEQYF. The chain couples TRBV11-2 to TRBJ2-7; TRBD1 matches at 9 bases. The junction had 12 bases not matched to a gene; V was cut back by 6 bases and J by 3 bases. From germline, CDR1 is SGHAT and CDR2 FQNNGV. There are 16 residues in the CDR3.

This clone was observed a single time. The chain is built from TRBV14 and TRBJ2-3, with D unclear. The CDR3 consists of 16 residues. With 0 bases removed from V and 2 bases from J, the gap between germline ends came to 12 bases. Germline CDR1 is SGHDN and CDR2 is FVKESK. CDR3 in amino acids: CASSQEYYGNTDTQYF. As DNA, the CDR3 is TGTGCCAGCAGCCAAGAATATTACGGAAACACAGATACGCAGTATTTT.

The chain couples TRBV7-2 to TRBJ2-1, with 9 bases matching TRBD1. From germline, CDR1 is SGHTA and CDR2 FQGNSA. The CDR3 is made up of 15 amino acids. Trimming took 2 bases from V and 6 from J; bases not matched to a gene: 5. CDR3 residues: CASSLTTGGINEQFF. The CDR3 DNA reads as TGTGCCAGCAGCTTAACGACAGGGGGGATCAATGAGCAGTTCTTC. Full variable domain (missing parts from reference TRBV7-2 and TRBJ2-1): GAGVSQSPSNKVTEKGKDVELRCDPISGHTALYWYRQSLGQGLEFLIYFQGNSAPDKSGLPSDRFSAERTGGSVSTLTIQRTQQEDSAVYLCASSLTTGGINEQFFGPGTRLTVL.

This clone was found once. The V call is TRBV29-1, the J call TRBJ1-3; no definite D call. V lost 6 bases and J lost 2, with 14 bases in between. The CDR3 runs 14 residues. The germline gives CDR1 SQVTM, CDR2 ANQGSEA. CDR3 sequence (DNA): TGCAGCGTCGCCGCCGTGGGGACTGGAAACACCATATATTTT. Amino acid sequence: CSVAAVGTGNTIYF. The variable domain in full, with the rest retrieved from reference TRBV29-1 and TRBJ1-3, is SAVISQKPSRDICQRGTSLTIQCQVDSQVTMMFWYRQQPGQSLTLIATANQGSEATYESGFVIDKFPISRPNLTFSTLTVSNMSPEDSSIYLCSVAAVGTGNTIYFGEGSWLTVV.

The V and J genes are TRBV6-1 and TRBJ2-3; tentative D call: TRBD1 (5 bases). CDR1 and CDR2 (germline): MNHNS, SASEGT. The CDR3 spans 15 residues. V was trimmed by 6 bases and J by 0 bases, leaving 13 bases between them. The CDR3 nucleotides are TGTGCCAGCAGAAGGGGCCCTACTAGCACAGATACGCAGTATTTT. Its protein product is CASRRGPTSTDTQYF.